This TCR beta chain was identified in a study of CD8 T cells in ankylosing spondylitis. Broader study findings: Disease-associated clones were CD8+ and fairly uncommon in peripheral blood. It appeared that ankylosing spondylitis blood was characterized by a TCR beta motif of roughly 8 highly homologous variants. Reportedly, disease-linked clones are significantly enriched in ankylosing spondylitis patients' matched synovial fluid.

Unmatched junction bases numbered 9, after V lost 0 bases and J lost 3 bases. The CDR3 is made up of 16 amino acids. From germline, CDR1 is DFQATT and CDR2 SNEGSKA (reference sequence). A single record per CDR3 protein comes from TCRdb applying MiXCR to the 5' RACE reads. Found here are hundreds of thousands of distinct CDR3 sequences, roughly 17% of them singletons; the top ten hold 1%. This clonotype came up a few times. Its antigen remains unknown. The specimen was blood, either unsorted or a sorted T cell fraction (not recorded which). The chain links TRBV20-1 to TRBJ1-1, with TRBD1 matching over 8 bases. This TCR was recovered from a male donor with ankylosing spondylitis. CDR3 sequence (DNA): TGCAGTGCTAGAGAAGGCAACAGGGGGTGGGACACTGAAGCTTTCTTT. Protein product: CSAREGNRGWDTEAFF.